This TCR beta chain comes out of a study of human T cells and chemical hapten exposure. Background on the study: Patients, chiefly female, had alopecia areata, totalis or universalis.

CDR1 and CDR2 from the germline V gene are SNHLY and FYNNEI. V was clipped by 4 bases and J by 8 bases; unmatched bases: 9. The CDR3 extends over 15 amino acids. This sample's time point: patch test 2, 6 weeks after DPC sensitization. The treatment here: therapeutic diphenylcyclopropenone sensitization with weekly scalp DPC. Total RNA was isolated from whole blood that had not been fractionated. TCRdb passed the RACE reads through MiXCR, listing each CDR3 protein once. Of about 350,000 distinct CDR3 sequences in the sample, about 6% are singletons; the top ten hold about 5.4%. Sequenced material: whole blood, taken in connection with sensitization to the hapten diphenylcyclopropenone (DPC). The receptor's source is a woman aged 18-29 years with alopecia areata. Some clones in this sample may be carry-over from other donors' samples. The V gene is TRBV2, the J gene TRBJ1-2; TRBD1 agrees at 11 bases. The CDR3 reads CASSVGQGAVKGYTF. The CDR3 coding sequence is TGTGCCAGCAGTGTCGGACAGGGGGCAGTGAAAGGCTACACCTTC.